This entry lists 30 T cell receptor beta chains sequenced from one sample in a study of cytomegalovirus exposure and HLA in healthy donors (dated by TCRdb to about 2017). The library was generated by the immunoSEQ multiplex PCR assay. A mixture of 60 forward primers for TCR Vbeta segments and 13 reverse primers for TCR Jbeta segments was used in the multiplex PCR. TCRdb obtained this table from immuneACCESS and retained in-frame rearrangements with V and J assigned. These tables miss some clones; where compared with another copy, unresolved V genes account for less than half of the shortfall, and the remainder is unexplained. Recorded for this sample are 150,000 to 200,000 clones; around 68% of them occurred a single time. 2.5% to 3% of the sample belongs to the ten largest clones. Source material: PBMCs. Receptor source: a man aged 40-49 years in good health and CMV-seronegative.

The CDR3 loop is CASSTGNNHGYTF. The CDR3 bases are TGTGCCAGCAGTACAGGGAACAATCATGGCTACACCTTC. This chain connects TRBV6-6 to TRBJ1-2, with a weak D call TRBD1 (6 bases). The germline CDR1 and CDR2 sequences are MNHNY and SVGAGI (reference sequence). Trimming pared 5 bases from V and 6 bases from J, leaving 13 bases between. This CDR3 contains 13 residues.

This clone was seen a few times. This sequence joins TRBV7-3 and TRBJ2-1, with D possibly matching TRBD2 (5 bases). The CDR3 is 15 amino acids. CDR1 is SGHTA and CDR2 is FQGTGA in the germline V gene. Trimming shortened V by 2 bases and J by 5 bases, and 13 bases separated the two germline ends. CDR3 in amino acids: CASSLGGWEDNEQFF. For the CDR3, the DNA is TGTGCCAGCAGCTTAGGCGGGTGGGAAGACAATGAGCAGTTCTTC.

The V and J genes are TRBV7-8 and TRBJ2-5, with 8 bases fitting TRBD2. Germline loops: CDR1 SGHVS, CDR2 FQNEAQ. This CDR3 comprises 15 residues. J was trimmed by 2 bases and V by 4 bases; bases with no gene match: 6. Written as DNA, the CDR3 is TGTGCCAGCAGCTATCTAGCGGGTGCTCAAGAGACCCAGTACTTC. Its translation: CASSYLAGAQETQYF.

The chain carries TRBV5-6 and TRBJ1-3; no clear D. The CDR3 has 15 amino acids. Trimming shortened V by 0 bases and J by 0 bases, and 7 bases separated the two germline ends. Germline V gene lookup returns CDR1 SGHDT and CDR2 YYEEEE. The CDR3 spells CASSLGRNSGNTIYF. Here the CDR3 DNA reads TGTGCCAGCAGCTTGGGCAGGAACTCTGGAAACACCATATATTTT.

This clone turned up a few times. The CDR3 sequence is CATSRDPRNYGYTF. CDR3 in DNA: TGTGCCACCAGCAGAGATCCCAGGAACTATGGCTACACCTTC. The chain joins TRBV15 to TRBJ1-2; D not certain. This CDR3 contains 14 residues. Germline V gene data show CDR1 as LNHNV and CDR2 as YYDKDF (reference sequence). The V and J ends lost 0 bases and 2 bases respectively, with 7 bases between them.

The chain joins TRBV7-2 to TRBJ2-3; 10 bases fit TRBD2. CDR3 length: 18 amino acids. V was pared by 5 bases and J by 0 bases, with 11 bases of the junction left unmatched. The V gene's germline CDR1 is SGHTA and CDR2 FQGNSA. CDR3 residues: CASSPRTSGDPSTDTQYF. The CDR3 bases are TGTGCCAGCAGCCCGCGGACTAGCGGAGACCCTAGCACAGATACGCAGTATTTT.

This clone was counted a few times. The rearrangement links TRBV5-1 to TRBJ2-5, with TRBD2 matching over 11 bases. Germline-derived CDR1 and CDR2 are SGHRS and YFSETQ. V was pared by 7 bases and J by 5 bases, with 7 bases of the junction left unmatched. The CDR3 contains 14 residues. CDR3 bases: TGCGCCAGCGGCACTAGCGGGGGTAGCGAGACCCAGTACTTC. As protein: CASGTSGGSETQYF.

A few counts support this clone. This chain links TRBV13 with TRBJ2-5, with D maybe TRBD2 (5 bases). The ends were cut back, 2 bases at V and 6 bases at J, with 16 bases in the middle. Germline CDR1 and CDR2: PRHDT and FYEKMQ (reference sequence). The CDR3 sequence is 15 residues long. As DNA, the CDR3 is TGTGCCAGCAGCTTAACGGTTCGAGGGATGAAGACCCAGTACTTC. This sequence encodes CASSLTVRGMKTQYF.

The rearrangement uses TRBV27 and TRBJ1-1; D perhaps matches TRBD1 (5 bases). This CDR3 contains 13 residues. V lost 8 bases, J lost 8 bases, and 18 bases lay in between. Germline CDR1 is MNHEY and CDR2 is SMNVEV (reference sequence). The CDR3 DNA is TGTGCCAGCGTGCGACCGGACACCAGAGAAGCTTTCTTT. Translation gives CASVRPDTREAFF.

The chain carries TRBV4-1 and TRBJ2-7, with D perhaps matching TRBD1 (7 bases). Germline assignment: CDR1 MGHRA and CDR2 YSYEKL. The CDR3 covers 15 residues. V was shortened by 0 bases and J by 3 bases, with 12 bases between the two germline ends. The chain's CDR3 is CASSQEEGADYEQYF. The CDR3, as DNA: TGCGCCAGCAGCCAAGAGGAGGGGGCCGACTACGAGCAGTACTTC.

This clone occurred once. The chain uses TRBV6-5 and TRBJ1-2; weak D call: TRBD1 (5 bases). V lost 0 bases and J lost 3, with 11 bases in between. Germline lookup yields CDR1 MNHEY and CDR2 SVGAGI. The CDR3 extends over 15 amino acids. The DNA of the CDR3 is TGTGCCAGCAGTTACTCCCCGGGGGGTGACTATGGCTACACCTTC. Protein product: CASSYSPGGDYGYTF.

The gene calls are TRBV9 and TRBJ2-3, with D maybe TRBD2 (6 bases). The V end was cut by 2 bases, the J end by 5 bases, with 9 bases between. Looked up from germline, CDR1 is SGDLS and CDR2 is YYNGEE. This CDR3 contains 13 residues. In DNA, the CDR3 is TGTGCCAGCAGCGTTAGCGGCGGAGATACGCAGTATTTT. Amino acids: CASSVSGGDTQYF. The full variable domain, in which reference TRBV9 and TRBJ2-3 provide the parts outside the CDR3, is DSGVTQTPKHLITATGQRVTLRCSPRSGDLSVYWYQQSLDQGLQFLIQYYNGEERAKGNILERFSAQQFPDLHSELNLSSLELGDSALYFCASSVSGGDTQYFGPGTRLTVL.

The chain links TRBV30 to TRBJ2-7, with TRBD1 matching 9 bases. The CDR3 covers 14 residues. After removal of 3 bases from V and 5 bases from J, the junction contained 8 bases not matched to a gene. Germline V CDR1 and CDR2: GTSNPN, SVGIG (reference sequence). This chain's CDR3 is CAWSDGQGSNEQYF. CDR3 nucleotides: TGTGCCTGGAGCGACGGACAGGGGTCCAACGAGCAGTACTTC.

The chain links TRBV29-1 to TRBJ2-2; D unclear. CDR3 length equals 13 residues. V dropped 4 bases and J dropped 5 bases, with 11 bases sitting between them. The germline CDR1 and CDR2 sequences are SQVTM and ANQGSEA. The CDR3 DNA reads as TGCAGCGTTGGTACGTCGAGAACCGGGGAGCTGTTTTTT. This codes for CSVGTSRTGELFF.

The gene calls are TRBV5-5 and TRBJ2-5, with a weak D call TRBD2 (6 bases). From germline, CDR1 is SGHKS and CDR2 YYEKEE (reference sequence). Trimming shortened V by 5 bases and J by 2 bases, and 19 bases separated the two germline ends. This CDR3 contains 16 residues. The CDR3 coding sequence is TGTGCCAGCAGTCGAAACCAGGGAGGTTGGCAAGAGACCCAGTACTTC. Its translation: CASSRNQGGWQETQYF.

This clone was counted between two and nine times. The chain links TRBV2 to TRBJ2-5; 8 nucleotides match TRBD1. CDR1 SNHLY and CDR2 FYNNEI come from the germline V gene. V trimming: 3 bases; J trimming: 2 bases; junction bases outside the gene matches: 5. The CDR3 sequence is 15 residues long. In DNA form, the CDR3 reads TGTGCCAGCAGTGACAGACAGGGGCTACAAGAGACCCAGTACTTC. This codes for CASSDRQGLQETQYF.

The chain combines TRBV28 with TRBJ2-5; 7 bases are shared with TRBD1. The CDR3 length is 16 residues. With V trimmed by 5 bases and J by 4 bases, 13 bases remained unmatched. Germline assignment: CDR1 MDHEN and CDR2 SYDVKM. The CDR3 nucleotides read TGTGCCAGCAGTACGTATGCGGCAGGGGGTTTAGAGACCCAGTACTTC. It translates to CASSTYAAGGLETQYF.

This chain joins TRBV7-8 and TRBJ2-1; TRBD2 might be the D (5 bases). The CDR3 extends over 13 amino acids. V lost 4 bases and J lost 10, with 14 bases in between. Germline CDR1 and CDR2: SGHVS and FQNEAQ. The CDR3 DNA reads TGTGCCAGCAGCTCTGGACTGCTCGGGGAGCAGTTCTTC. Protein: CASSSGLLGEQFF.

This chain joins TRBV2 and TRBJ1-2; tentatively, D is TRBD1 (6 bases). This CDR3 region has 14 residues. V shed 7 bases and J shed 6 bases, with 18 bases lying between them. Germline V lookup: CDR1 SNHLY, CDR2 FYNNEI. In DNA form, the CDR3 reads TGTGCCAGCACCCTCGCCCCCTACAGGGATGGCTACACCTTC. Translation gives CASTLAPYRDGYTF.

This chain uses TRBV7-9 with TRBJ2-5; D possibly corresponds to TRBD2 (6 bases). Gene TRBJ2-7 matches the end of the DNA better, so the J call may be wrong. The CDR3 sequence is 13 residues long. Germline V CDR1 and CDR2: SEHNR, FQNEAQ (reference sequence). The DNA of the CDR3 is TGTGCCAGCAGCATGACGGGGGTGAACGAGCAGTACTTC. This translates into CASSMTGVNEQYF.

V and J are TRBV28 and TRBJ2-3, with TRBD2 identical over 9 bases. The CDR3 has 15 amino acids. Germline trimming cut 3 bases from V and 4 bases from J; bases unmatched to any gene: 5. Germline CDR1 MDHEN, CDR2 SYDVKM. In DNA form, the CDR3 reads TGTGCCAGCAGTTTGGGCGGGGGGGGACCAGATACGCAGTATTTT. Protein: CASSLGGGGPDTQYF.

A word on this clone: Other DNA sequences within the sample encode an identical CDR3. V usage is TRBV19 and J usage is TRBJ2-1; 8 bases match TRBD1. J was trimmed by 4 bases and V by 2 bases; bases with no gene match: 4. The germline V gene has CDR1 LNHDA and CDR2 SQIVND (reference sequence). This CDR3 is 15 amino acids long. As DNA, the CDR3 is TGTGCCAGTAGTATAACCGGGACAGGATACAATGAGCAGTTCTTC. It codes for CASSITGTGYNEQFF.

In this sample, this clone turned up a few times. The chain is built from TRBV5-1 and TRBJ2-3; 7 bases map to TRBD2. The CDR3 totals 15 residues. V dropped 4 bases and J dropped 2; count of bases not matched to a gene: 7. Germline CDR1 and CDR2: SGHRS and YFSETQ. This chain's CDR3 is CASSTIAGSTDTQYF. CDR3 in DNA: TGCGCCAGCAGCACTATAGCGGGTTCCACAGATACGCAGTATTTT.

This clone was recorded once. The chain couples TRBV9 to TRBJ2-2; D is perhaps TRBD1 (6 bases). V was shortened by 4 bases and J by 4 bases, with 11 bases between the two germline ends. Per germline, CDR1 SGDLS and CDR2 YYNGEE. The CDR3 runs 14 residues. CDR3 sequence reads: CASSPGQFTGELFF. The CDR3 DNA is TGTGCCAGCAGCCCCGGACAGTTCACCGGGGAGCTGTTTTTT.

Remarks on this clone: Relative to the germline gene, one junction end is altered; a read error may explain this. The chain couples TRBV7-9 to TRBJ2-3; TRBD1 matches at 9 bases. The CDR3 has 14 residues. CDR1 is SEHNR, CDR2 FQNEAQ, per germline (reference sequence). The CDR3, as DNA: TGTTCCAGCAGCTCTACAGGGGGCCTAGATACGCAGTATTTT. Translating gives CSSSSTGGLDTQYF.

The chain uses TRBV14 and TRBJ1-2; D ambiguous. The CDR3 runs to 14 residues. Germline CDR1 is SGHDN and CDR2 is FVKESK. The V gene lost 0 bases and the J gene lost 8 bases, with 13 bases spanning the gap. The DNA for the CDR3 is TGTGCCAGCAGCCAAGATCGGCAGGTTGGGGGCTACACCTTC. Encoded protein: CASSQDRQVGGYTF.

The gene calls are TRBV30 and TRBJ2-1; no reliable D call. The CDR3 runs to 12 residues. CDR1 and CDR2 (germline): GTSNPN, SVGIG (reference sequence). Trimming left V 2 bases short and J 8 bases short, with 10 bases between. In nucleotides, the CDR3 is TGTGCCTGGAGTAACACCTGGTATGAGCAGTTCTTC. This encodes CAWSNTWYEQFF. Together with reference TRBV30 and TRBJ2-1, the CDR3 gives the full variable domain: SQTIHQWPATLVQPVGSPLSLECTVEGTSNPNLYWYRQAAGRGLQLLFYSVGIGQISSEVPQNLSASRPQDRQFILSSKKLLLSDSGFYLCAWSNTWYEQFFGPGTRLTVL.

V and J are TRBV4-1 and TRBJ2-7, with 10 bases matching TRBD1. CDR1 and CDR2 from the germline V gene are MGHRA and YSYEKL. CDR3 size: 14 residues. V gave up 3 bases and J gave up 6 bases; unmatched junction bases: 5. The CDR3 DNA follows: TGCGCCAGCAGCCAGAGACAGGGGGCCGGCGAGCAGTACTTC. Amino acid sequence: CASSQRQGAGEQYF.

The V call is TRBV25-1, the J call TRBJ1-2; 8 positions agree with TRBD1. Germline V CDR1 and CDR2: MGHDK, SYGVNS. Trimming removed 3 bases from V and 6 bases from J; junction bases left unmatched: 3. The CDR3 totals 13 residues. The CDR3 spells CASSDRGLDGYTF. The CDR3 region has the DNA TGTGCCAGCAGTGACAGGGGGCTGGATGGCTACACCTTC.

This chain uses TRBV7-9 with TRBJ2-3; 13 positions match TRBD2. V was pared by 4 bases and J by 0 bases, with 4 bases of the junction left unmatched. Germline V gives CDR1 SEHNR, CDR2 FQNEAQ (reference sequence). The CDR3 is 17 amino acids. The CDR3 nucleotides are TGTGCCAGCAGCTCGACTAGCGGGGGGCTCAGCACAGATACGCAGTATTTT. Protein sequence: CASSSTSGGLSTDTQYF.